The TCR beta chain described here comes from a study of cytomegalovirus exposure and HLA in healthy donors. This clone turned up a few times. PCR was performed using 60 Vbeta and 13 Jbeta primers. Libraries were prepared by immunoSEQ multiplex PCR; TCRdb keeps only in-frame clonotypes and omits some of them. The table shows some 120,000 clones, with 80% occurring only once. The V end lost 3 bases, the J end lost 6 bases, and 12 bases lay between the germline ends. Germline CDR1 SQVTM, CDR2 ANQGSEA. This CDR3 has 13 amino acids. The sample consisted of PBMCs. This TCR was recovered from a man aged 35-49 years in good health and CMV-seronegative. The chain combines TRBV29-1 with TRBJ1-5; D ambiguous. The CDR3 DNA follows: TGCAGCGTTGAGGTTGCGGCGGGTCAGCCCCAGCATTTT. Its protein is CSVEVAAGQPQHF.